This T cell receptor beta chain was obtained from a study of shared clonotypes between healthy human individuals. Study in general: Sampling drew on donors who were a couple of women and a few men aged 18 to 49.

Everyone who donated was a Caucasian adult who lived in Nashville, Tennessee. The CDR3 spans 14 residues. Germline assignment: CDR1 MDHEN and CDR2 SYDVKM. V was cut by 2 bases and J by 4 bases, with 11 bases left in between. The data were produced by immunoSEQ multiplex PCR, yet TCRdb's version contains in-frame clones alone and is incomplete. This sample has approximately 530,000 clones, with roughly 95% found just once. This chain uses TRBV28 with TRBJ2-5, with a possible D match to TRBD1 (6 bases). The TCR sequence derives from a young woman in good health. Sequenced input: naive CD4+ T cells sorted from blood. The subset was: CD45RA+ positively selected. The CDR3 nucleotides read TGTGCCAGCAGTTTAGGGAAGACAGGAGAGACCCAGTACTTC. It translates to CASSLGKTGETQYF.